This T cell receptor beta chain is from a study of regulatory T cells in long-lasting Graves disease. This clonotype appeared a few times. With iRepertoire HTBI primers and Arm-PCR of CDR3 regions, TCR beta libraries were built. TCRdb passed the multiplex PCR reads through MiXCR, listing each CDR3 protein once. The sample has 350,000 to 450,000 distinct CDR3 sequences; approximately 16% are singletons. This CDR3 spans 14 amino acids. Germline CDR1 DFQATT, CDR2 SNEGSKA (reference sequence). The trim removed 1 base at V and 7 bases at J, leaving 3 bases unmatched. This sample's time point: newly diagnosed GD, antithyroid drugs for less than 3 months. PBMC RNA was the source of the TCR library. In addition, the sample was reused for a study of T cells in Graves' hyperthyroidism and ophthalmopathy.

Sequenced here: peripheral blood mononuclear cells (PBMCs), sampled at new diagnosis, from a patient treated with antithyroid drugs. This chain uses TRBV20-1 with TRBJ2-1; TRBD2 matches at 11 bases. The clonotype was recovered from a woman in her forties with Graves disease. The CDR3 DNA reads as TGCAGTGCTAGAGGGACTAGCGGGTGGAATGAGCAGTTCTTC. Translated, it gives CSARGTSGWNEQFF.